This T cell receptor (beta chain) emerged from a study of blood T cells in healthy people across ages. PCR was performed a second time for 7 to 11 cycles using a sample-barcoded 5' primer and a J-beta primer mix. TCRdb itself ran the 5' RACE reads through MiXCR, one entry per CDR3 protein. The repertoire holds about 1.8 million distinct CDR3 sequences, with 49% as singletons. The CDR3 is made up of 16 amino acids. Germline-derived CDR1 and CDR2 are SGHDT and YYEEEE. V lost 4 bases, J lost 2 bases, and 18 bases lay in between. Specimen: blood. The chain has TRBV5-6 and TRBJ2-5; possible D gene TRBD1, 6 bases. This receptor was identified in a woman in her thirties or forties in good health. CDR3 sequence reads: CASSEQGFRVQETQYF. The CDR3 DNA is TGTGCCAGCAGCGAACAGGGCTTTCGGGTTCAAGAGACCCAGTACTTC.